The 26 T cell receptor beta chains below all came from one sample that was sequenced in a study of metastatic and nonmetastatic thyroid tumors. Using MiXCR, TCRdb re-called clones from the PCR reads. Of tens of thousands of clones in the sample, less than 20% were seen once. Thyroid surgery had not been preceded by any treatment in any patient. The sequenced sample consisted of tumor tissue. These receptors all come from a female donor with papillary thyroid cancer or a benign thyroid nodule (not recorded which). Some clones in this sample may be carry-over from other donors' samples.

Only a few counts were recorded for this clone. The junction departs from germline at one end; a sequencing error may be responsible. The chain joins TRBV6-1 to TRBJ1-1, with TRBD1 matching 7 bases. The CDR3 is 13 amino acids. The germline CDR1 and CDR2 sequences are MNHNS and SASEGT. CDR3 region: CASSGQENTESLF. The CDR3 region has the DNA TGTGCCAGCAGCGGACAGGAGAACACTGAATCTCTCTTT.

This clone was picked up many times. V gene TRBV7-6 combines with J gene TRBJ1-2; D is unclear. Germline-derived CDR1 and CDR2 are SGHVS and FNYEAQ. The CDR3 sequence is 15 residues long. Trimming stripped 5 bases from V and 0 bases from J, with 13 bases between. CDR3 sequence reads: CASSRALGPNYGYTF. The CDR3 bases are TGTGCCAGCAGCCGCGCATTGGGCCCTAACTATGGCTACACCTTC.

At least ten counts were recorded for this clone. The CDR3 DNA reads as TGTGCCAGCAGCTCCAGCCAGGGAAGAAGCAATCAGCCCCAGCATTTT. This gives the protein CASSSSQGRSNQPQHF. The chain recombines TRBV7-4 with TRBJ1-5, with D tentatively TRBD1 (5 bases). The CDR3 length is 16 residues. Germline V gene data show CDR1 as SGHVT and CDR2 as SQSDAQ. Trimming cost V 4 bases and J 1 base, with 14 bases left between them. Looking up the rest from reference TRBV7-4 and TRBJ1-5 gives the full variable domain: GAGVSQSPRYKVAKRGRDVALRCDSISGHVTLYWYRQTLGQGSEVLTYSQSDAQRDKSGRPSGRFSAERPERSVSTLKIQRTEQGDSAVYLCASSSSQGRSNQPQHFGDGTRLSIL.

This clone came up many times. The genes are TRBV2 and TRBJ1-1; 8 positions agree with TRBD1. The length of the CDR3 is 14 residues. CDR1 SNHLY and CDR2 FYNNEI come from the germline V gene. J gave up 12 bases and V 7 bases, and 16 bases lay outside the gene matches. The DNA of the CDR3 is TGTGCCAGCAATAGGGGACAGGAGAACATTCGGCCTTTCTTT. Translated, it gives CASNRGQENIRPFF. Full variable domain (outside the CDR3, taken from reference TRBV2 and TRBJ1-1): EPEVTQTPSHQVTQMGQEVILRCVPISNHLYFYWYRQILGQKVEFLVSFYNNEISEKSEIFDDQFSVERPDGSNFTLKIRSTKLEDSAMYFCASNRGQENIRPFFGQGTRLTVV.

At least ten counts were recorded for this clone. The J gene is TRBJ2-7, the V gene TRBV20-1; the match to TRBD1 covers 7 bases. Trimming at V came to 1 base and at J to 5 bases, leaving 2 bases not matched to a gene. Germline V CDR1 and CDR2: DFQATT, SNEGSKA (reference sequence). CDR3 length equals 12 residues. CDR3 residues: CSARGGGHEQYF. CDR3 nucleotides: TGCAGTGCTAGAGGAGGGGGCCACGAGCAGTACTTC.

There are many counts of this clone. The CDR3 sequence: CATRPGTVNTGELFF. CDR3 sequence (DNA): TGTGCCACCAGGCCAGGGACGGTGAACACCGGGGAGCTGTTTTTT. The chain joins TRBV24-1 to TRBJ2-2; possibly TRBD1 or TRBD2 for D (5 bases each). V was clipped by 7 bases and J by 1 base, with 12 bases between them. This CDR3 has 15 amino acids. Per the germline V gene, CDR1 is KGHDR and CDR2 is SFDVKD.

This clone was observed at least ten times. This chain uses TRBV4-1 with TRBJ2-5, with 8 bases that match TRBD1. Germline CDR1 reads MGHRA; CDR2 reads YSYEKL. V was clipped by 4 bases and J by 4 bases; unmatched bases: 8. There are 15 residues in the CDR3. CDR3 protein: CASSPPAGGRETQYF. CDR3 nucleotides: TGCGCCAGCAGCCCTCCCGCAGGGGGCCGAGAGACCCAGTACTTC.

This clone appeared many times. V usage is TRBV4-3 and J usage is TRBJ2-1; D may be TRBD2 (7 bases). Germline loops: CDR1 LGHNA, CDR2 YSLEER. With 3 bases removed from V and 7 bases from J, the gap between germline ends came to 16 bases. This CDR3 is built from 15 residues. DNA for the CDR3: TGCGCCAGCAGCCATCCTAGGGGGGGAAGGAATGAGCAGTTCTTC. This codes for CASSHPRGGRNEQFF.

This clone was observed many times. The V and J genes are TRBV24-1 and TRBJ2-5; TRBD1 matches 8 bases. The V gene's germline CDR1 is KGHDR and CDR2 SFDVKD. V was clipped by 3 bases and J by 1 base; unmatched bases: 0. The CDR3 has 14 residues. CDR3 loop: CATSDGQGQETQYF. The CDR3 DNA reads TGTGCCACCAGTGATGGACAGGGCCAAGAGACCCAGTACTTC.

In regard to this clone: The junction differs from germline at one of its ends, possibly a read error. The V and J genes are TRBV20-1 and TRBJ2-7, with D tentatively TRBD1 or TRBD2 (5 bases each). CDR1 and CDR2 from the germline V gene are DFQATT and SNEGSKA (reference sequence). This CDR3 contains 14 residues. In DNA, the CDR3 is TGCAGTGCGTCCGCCCGGGGCCTCTCCTACGAGCAGCACTTC. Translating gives CSASARGLSYEQHF.

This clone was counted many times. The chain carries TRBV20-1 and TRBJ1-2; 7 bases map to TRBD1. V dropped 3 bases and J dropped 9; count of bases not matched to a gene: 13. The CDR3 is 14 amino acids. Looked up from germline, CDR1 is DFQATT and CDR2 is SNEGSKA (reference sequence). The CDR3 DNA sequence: TGCAGTGCTAGGCGAGAATCATCAGGGGGTAGCTACACCTTC. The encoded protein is CSARRESSGGSYTF.

CDR3 DNA: TGTGCCAGCAGCAAGGCAGGGGGGTACGAGCAGTACTTC. Its translation: CASSKAGGYEQYF. The chain is built from TRBV7-6 and TRBJ2-7, with D perhaps matching TRBD1 (7 bases). The germline gives CDR1 SGHVS, CDR2 FNYEAQ. V was clipped by 5 bases and J by 4 bases, with 12 bases between them. This CDR3 contains 13 residues.

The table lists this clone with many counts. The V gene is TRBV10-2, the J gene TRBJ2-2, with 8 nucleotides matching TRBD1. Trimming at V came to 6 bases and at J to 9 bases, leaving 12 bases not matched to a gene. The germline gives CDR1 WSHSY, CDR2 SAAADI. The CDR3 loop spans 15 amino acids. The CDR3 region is CASSKKGQAGRELFF. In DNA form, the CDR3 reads TGCGCCAGCAGCAAGAAGGGACAGGCGGGCCGGGAGCTGTTTTTT.

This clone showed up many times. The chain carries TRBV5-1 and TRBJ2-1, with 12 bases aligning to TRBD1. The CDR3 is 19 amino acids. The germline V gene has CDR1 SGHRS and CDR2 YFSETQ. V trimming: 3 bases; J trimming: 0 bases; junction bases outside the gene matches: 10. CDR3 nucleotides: TGCGCCAGCAGCTCCACCGGGACAGGGGGCGGAAGCTCCTACAATGAGCAGTTCTTC. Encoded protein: CASSSTGTGGGSSYNEQFF.

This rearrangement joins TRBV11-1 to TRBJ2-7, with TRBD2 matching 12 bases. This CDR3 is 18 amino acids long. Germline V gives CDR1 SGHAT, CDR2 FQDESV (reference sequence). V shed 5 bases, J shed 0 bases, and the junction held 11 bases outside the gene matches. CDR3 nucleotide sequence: TGTGCCAGCAGCGTCGTAGGGCTAGCGGGAGGGATCTCCTACGAGCAGTACTTC. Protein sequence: CASSVVGLAGGISYEQYF.

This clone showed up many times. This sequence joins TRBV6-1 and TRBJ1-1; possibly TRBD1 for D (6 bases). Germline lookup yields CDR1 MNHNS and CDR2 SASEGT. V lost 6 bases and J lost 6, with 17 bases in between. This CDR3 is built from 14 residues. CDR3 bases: TGTGCCAGCAGGATACAGGGAGCAGGGGCTGAAGCTTTCTTT. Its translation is CASRIQGAGAEAFF.

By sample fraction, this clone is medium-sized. The CDR3 reads CASSYSIWTVRTGNEQYF. The CDR3 coding sequence is TGTGCCAGCAGTTACTCGATCTGGACGGTTAGAACAGGGAACGAGCAGTACTTC. This chain connects TRBV6-6 to TRBJ2-7; possible D gene TRBD1, 6 bases. V lost 0 bases, J lost 5 bases, and 23 bases lay in between. CDR1 is MNHNY and CDR2 is SVGAGI in the germline V gene (reference sequence). The CDR3 loop spans 18 amino acids.

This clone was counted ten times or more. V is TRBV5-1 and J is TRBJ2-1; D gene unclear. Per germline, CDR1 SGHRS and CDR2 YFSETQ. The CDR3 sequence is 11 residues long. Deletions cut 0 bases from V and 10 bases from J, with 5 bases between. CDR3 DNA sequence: TGCGCCAGCAGCTTGGGGGTCGAGCAGTTCTTC. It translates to CASSLGVEQFF.

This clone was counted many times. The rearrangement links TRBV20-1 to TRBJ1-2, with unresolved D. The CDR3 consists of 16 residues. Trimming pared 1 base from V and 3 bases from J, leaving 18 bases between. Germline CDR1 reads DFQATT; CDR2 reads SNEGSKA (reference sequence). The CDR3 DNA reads TGCAGTGCTAGAGCGCCTCTCAGGAGATTTGACTATGGCTACACCTTC. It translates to CSARAPLRRFDYGYTF.

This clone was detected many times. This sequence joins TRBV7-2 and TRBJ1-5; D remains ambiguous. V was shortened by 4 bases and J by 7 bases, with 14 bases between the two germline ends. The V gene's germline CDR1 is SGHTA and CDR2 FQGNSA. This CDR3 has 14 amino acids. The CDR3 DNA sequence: TGTGCCAGCAGCTCCCAGAGTCACGTCCAGCCCCAGCATTTT. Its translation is CASSSQSHVQPQHF.

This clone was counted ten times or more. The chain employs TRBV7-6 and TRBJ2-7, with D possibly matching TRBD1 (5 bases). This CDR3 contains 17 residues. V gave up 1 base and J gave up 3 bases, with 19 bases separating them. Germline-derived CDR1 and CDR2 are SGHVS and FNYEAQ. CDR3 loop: CASSLGTGSGRDYEQYF. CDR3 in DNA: TGTGCCAGCAGCTTAGGTACTGGGTCAGGCAGGGACTACGAGCAGTACTTC. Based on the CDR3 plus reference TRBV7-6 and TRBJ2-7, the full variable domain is GAGVSQSPRYKVTKRGQDVALRCDPISGHVSLYWYRQALGQGPEFLTYFNYEAQQDKSGLPNDRFSAERPEGSISTLTIQRTEQRDSAMYRCASSLGTGSGRDYEQYFGPGTRLTVT.

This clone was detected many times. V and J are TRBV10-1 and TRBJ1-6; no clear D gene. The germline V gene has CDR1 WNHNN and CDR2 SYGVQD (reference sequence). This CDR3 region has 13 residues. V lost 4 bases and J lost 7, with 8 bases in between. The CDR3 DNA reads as TGCGCCAGCAGTGGACACTTCAATTCACCCCTCCACTTT. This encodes CASSGHFNSPLHF.

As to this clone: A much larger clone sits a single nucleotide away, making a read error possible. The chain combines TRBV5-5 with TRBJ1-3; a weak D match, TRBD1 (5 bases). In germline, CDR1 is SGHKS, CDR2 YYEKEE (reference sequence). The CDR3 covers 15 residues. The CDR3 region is CAISRDRSSGNTIYF. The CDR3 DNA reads TGTGCCATCAGCCGGGACCGGAGCTCTGGAAACACCATATATTTT.

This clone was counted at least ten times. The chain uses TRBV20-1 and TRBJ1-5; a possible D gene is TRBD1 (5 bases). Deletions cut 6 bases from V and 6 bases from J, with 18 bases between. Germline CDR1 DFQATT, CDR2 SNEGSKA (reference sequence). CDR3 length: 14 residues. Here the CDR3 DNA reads TGCAGTGCGGCCCCGGGACCCGAGGGTCAGCCCCAGCATTTT. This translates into CSAAPGPEGQPQHF.

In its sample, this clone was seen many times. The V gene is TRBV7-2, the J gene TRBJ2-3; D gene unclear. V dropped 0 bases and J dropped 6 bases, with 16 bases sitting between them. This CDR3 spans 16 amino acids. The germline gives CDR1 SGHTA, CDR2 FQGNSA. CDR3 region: CASSLATNPRIDTQYF. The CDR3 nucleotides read TGTGCCAGCAGCTTAGCAACAAACCCCCGTATTGATACGCAGTATTTT.

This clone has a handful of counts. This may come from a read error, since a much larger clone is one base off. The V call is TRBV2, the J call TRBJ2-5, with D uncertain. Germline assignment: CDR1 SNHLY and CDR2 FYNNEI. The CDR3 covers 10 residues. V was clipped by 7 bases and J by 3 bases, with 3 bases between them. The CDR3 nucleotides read TGTGCCAGCATGGAAGAGACCCAGTACTTC. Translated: CASMEETQYF.